Included here is one TCR beta chain sequence, with context. Its antigen is currently unknown. Sequencing was performed with immunoSEQ multiplex PCR; in TCRdb, only in-frame clones are kept and a portion is missing. The sample consists of fewer than 80,000 clones, approximately 90% of them appearing once. The sample originates from a study of OX40 agonist ivuxolimab in advanced cancers. The wider study: While on treatment, patients had intravenous ivuxolimab at 0.01 to 10 mg/kg every 2 weeks.

Study outcomes and limitations: What antigens the expanded peripheral T cells recognized was never established. Partial responders at 0.1-3.0 mg/kg showed near-lowest clonal expansion.

This CDR3 comprises 15 residues. Germline CDR1 and CDR2: SGDLS and YYNGEE. V was shortened by 3 bases and J by 1 base, with 11 bases between the two germline ends. The chain recombines TRBV9 with TRBJ1-5, with D perhaps matching TRBD1 (6 bases). The TCR was taken from an adult with an advanced solid tumor such as melanoma, head and neck, liver or kidney cancer. The material was CD4+ or CD8+ T cells sorted from blood, obtained in a trial of the OX40 agonist ivuxolimab. This CDR3 is CASSAKGGSNQPQHF. The CDR3 DNA reads TGTGCCAGCAGCGCGAAAGGGGGGAGCAATCAGCCCCAGCATTTT.